This T cell receptor beta chain was sequenced in a study of post-analysis software for immune sequencing data (dated by TCRdb to between 2014 and 2017). About the full investigation: Relapsing-remitting, secondary progressive and progressive-relapsing multiple sclerosis were recorded as disease courses, and subtype annotation was lacking for some patients. The patient repertoires were compared against fewer than twelve previously published healthy control repertoires obtained from donors aged roughly 6 to 25 years. A subset of samples was prepared in parallel using single-end sample barcoding, then pooled and co-amplified after Illumina adapter ligation. The study at large found these results: The multiple sclerosis patient group was slightly younger than the control group. Normalized Chao1 diversity was significantly lower in multiple sclerosis patients than controls, suggesting substantial peripheral T-cell clonal expansion. Four to six TRBV segments, including TRBV5-6, TRBV5-1 and TRBV20-1, were significantly more frequent in patients than controls. Direct clustering with F measure revealed strong co-clustering of samples prepared in the same batch, which led to a batch-effect correction.

Libraries were constructed by PCR. Sequenced using an Illumina HiSeq 2500. Unique molecular identifiers were incorporated into TCR beta cDNA libraries to reduce PCR and sequencing biases. Every 1 to 10 million input T cells yielded around 500,000 cDNA molecules, meaning each molecule approximated one T cell. The patient libraries were prepared and sequenced with the same protocol used for the earlier healthy control dataset. Samples belonging to the same batch were prepared together, multiplexed and sequenced on a shared HiSeq lane. Per the source publication's procedure: MIGEC handled the raw barcoded reads, throwing out single-read molecular identifier groups before consensus assembly and CDR3 extraction. VDJtools was used for post-analysis of the clonotype tables, and diversity was normalized by down-sampling every dataset to the size of the smallest sample. In repertoire overlap clustering, CDR3 amino acid sequences, but not nucleotide sequences, were matched to correct batch-related cross-sample contamination. TCRdb itself trimmed the public reads at Q25 with fastp, ran MiXCR and retained productive beta chains. Entries are consolidated by CDR3 protein sequence, retaining the most common genes and DNA. The V and J calls and clone size come from TCRdb's table, not from the authors' own analysis. A total of approximately 440,000 distinct CDR3 sequences appear in this sample, over 35% of them only once. 12% of the sample goes to the ten largest clones.

TCR beta repertoires were profiled from peripheral blood of approximately 13 young patients with multiple sclerosis to demonstrate the VDJtools post-analysis software. Multiple sclerosis patients were children and adolescents aged roughly 6 to 17 years. V loses 8 bases at its end and J loses 5 bases; junction bases beyond the gene matches: 8. The germline V gene encodes CDR1 MNHEY and CDR2 SVGAGI. Its CDR3 holds 13 amino acids, cysteine through phenylalanine. CDR3 DNA only is kept here, 39 bases in frame from base 1. This clonotype was found a few times. Its recognized antigen is unknown. No much larger clone exists at a distance of one base, and base qualities are not known.

This receptor was identified in a girl between 10 and 17 years old with multiple sclerosis. The rearrangement joined TRBV6-5 to TRBJ2-7, and 8 junction bases match TRBD1. The sequenced material came from blood. The DNA reads as follows: TGTGCCAGCGGGCCGGACAGGGTCCACGAGCAGTACTTC. This encodes CASGPDRVHEQYF.